This entry lists 5 T cell receptor beta chains sequenced from one sample in a study of a mutant IDH1 vaccine in newly diagnosed glioma (dated by TCRdb to the early 2020s). The time point label for this specimen denotes: baseline, week 1 (first vaccination visit). The treatment or condition label of this sample denotes: pre-vaccination baseline after standard-of-care therapy. Receptors were amplified or captured by the immunoSEQ multiplex PCR assay. TCRdb mirrors the immuneACCESS table, restricted to in-frame sequences. Some clones are absent from its copies; in checked studies, under half trace to an unresolved V gene, and the reason for the others is unknown. The sample contains 60,000 to 75,000 clones, 75% to 85% of them found a single time. Clones ranked in the top ten supply 7% to 10% of the sample. The sample was PBMCs, taken from a glioma patient treated with radiotherapy, temozolomide or both. These TCRs come from a man in his forties or fifties with glioma.

This sequence joins TRBV20-1 and TRBJ1-1, with no clear D. The CDR3 consists of 11 residues. Germline V gene sequence: CDR1 DFQATT, CDR2 SNEGSKA (reference sequence). Deletions cut 7 bases from V and 6 bases from J, with 12 bases between. The CDR3 here is CSEGPSPEAFF. The CDR3 nucleotides read TGCAGTGAAGGTCCATCCCCTGAAGCTTTCTTT.

The chain couples TRBV4-3 to TRBJ2-1; 10 bases are a match to TRBD2. V lost 4 bases and J lost 4; bases outside the gene matches: 1. Germline V gene lookup returns CDR1 LGHNA and CDR2 YSLEER. There are 14 residues in the CDR3. This CDR3 reads CASSLAGGYNEQFF. DNA for the CDR3: TGCGCCAGCAGCCTAGCGGGGGGATACAATGAGCAGTTCTTC.

This chain uses TRBV5-8 with TRBJ2-5; perhaps TRBD2 as D (7 bases). This CDR3 is 15 amino acids long. Deletions cut 0 bases from V and 6 bases from J, with 15 bases between. Germline V CDR1 and CDR2: SGHTS, YDEGEE. The chain's CDR3 is CASSLDGGLGKTQYF. The CDR3 nucleotides are TGTGCCAGCAGCTTGGACGGGGGGCTCGGGAAGACCCAGTACTTC.

Regarding this clone: One junction end does not reproduce the germline sequence, and a read error may be involved. V gene TRBV4-2 combines with J gene TRBJ1-4; D may be TRBD1 (6 bases). Germline V gene lookup returns CDR1 LGHNA and CDR2 YNFKEQ. This CDR3 spans 12 amino acids. The DNA of the CDR3 is TGTGCCAGCAGCCAAGCTTTACAGGGCCGGGTTTTT. Translation gives CASSQALQGRVF.

V usage is TRBV5-1 and J usage is TRBJ1-1; tentatively, D is TRBD1 (5 bases). CDR1 is SGHRS, CDR2 YFSETQ, per germline. The CDR3 sequence is 14 residues long. V lost 4 bases and J 6 bases, leaving 16 bases between the germline ends. The CDR3 reads CASSPIQGPPEAFF. CDR3 DNA: TGCGCCAGCAGCCCTATCCAGGGACCCCCTGAAGCTTTCTTT.